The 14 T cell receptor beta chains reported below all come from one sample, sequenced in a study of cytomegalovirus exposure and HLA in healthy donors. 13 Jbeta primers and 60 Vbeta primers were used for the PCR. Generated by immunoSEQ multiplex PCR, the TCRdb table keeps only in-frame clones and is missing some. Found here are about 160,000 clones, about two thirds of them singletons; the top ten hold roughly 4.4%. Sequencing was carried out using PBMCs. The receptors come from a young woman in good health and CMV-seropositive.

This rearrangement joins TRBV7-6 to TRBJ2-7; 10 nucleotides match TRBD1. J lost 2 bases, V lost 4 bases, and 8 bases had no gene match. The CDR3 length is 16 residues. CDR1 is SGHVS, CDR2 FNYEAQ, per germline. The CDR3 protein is CASSSYYGTGAYEQYF. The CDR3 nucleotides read TGTGCCAGCAGCTCTTACTATGGGACAGGGGCCTACGAGCAGTACTTC.

The CDR3 DNA reads as TGTGCCAGCAGCCTGCTAGCGGGAGGGTTCTACGAGCAGTACTTC. It specifies CASSLLAGGFYEQYF. The chain combines TRBV6-5 with TRBJ2-7; 12 bases agree with TRBD2. The junction had 6 bases not matched to a gene; V was cut back by 6 bases and J by 3 bases. This CDR3 comprises 15 residues. CDR1 is MNHEY and CDR2 is SVGAGI in the germline V gene.

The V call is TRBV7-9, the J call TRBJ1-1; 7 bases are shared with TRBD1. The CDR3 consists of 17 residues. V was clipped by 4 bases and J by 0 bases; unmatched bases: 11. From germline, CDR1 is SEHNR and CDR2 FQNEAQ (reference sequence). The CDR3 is CASSSRTGSTVNTEAFF. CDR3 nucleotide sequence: TGTGCCAGCAGCTCCCGGACAGGTTCGACCGTGAACACTGAAGCTTTCTTT.

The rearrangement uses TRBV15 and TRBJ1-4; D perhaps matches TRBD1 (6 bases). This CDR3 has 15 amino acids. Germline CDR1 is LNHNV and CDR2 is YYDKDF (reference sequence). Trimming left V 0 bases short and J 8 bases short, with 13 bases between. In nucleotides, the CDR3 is TGTGCCACCAGCAGAGAAGTCAGGGGAAGGGAAAAACTGTTTTTT. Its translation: CATSREVRGREKLFF.

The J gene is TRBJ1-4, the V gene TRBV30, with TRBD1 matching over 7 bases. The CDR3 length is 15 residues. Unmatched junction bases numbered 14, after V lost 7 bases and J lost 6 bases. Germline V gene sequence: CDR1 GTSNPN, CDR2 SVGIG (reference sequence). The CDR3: CAFLRRDSSYEKLFF. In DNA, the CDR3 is TGTGCCTTTCTGAGACGGGACAGCAGTTATGAAAAACTGTTTTTT.

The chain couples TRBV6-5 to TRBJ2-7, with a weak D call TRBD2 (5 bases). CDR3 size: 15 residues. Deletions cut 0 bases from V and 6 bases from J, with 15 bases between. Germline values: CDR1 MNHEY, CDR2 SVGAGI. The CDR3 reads CASSYSRANQLEQYF. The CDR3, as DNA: TGTGCCAGCAGTTACTCGAGGGCCAACCAGCTCGAGCAGTACTTC.

The CDR3 DNA follows: TGTGCCAGCAGCCTCAGGGGGCGCGACTATGGCTACACCTTC. The encoded protein is CASSLRGRDYGYTF. The rearrangement uses TRBV28 and TRBJ1-2, with TRBD1 identical over 8 bases. After removal of 6 bases from V and 3 bases from J, the junction contained 6 bases not matched to a gene. Germline assignment: CDR1 MDHEN and CDR2 SYDVKM. The length of the CDR3 is 14 residues.

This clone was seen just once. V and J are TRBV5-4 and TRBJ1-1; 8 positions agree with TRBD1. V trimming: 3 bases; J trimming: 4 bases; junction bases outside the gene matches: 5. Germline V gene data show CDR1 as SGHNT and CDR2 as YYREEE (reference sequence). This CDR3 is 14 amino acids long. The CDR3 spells CASSYQGAGTEAFF. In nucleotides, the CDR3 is TGTGCCAGCAGCTACCAGGGGGCTGGCACTGAAGCTTTCTTT.

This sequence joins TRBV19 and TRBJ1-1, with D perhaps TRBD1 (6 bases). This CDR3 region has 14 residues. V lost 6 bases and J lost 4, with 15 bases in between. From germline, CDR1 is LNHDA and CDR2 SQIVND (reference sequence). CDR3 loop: CASRIGRGSTEAFF. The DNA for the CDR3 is TGTGCCAGTAGGATTGGAAGGGGGTCCACTGAAGCTTTCTTT.

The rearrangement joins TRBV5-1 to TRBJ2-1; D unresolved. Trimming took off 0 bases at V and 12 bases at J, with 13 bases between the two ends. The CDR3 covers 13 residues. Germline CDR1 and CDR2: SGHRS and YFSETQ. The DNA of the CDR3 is TGCGCCAGCAGCTTGGACCATAGGAGTGGGCAGTTCTTC. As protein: CASSLDHRSGQFF.

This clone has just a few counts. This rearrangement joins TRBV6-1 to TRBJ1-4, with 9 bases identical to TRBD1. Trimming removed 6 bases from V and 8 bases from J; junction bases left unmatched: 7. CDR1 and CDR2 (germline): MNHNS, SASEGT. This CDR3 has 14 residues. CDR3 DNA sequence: TGTGCCAGCAGGCCGGGACAGGGAGGCGAAAAACTGTTTTTT. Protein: CASRPGQGGEKLFF.

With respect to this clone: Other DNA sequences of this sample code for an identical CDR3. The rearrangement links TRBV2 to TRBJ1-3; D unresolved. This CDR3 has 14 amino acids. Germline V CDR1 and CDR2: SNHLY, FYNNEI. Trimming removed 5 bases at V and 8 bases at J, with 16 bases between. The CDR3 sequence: CASSSKSWEDTIYF. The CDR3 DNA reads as TGTGCCAGCAGTTCAAAGAGCTGGGAGGACACCATATATTTT.

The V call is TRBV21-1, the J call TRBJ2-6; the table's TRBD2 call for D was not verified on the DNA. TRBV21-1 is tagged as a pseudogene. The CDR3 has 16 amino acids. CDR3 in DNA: TGTGCCAGCAAGGCTACCCAGACTTCTGGGGCCAACGTCCTGACTTTC. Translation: CASKATQTSGANVLTF.

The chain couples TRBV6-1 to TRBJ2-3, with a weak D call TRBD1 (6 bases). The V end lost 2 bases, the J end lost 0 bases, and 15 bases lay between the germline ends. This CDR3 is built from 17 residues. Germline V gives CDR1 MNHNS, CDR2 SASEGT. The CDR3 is CASSEYYGGTSTDTQYF. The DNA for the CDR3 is TGTGCCAGCAGTGAATATTATGGGGGCACTAGCACAGATACGCAGTATTTT.